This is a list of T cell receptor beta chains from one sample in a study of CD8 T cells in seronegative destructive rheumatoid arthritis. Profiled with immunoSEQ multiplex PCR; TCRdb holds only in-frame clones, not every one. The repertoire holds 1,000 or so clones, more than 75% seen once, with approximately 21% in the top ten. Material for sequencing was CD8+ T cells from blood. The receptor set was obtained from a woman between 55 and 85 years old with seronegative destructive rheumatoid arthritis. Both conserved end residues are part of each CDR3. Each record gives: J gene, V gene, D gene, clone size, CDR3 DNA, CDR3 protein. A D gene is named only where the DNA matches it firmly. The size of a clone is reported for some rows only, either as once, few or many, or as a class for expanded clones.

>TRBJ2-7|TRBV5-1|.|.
TGCGCCAGCAGCTTGCGAGGGAGTGAAGAGCAGTACTTC
CASSLRGSEEQYF
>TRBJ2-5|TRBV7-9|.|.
TGTGCCAGCAGCTTAGCGAGGGCAGACTTCCAAGAGACCCAGTACTTC
CASSLARADFQETQYF
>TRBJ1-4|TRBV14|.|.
TGTGCCAGCAGCCAAGATCATCGGACAGACTTAGGTGAAAAACTGTTTTTT
CASSQDHRTDLGEKLFF
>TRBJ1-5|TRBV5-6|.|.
TGTGCCAGCAGCAGATTCCATTGGGCAAATCAGCCCCAGCATTTT
CASSRFHWANQPQHF
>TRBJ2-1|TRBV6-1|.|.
TGTGCCAGCATCCACTCCCCCTACGATGAGCAGTTCTTC
CASIHSPYDEQFF
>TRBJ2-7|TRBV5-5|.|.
TGTGCCAGCAGCTTGGCCTTGGACAGTAATCTTTACGAGCAGTACTTC
CASSLALDSNLYEQYF
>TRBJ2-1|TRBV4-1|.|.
TGCGCCAGCAGGCCGGATGACAAAACCTACAATGAGCAGTTCTTC
CASRPDDKTYNEQFF
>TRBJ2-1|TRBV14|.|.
TGTGCCAGCAGCCCCCGAGATCGCTCCTACAATGAGCAGTTCTTC
CASSPRDRSYNEQFF
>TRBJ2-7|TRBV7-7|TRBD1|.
TGTGCCAGCAGTTTAACGCCCTCCGGGACAGGGGGCGAGCAGTACTTC
CASSLTPSGTGGEQYF
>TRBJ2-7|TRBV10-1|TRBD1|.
TGCGCCAGCAGTGGGAAACAGGGGATTTACGAGCAGTACTTC
CASSGKQGIYEQYF
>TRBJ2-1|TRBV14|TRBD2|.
TGTGCCAGCAGCCAAGAAGGACTAGCGGGAATATACAATGAGCAGTTCTTC
CASSQEGLAGIYNEQFF
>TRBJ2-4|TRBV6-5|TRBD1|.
TGTGCCAGCAGTTACCGGACAGGGACGAACATTCAGTACTTC
CASSYRTGTNIQYF
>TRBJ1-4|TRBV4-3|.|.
TGCGCCAGCAGCCGAGTGGTGGTTAATGAAAAACTGTTTTTT
CASSRVVVNEKLFF
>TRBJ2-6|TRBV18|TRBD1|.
TGTGCCAGCTCAGTGGGACAGGGTTTCTCTGGGGCCAACGTCCTGACTTTC
CASSVGQGFSGANVLTF
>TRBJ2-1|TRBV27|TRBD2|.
TGTGCCAGCAGTTCCTCGGGACTAGAACAGTTCTTC
CASSSSGLEQFF
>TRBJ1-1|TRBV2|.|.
TGTGCCAGCAGTGAAGAGAAGATGGAGGGGATGGCTTTCTTT
CASSEEKMEGMAFF
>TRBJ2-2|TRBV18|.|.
TGTGCCAGCTCACCCTCTAGCTCCGGGGAGCTGTTTTTT
CASSPSSSGELFF
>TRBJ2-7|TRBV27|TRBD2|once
TGTGCCAGCAGTTTAGACCCTAGCGGGAGAGGCGACGAGCAGTACTTC
CASSLDPSGRGDEQYF
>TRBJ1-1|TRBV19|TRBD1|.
TGTGCCAGTAGGACAGGGCCGAACACTGAAGCTTTCTTT
CASRTGPNTEAFF
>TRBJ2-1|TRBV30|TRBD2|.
TGTGCCTGGTTAGCGGGAGGCGACCACAATGAGCAGTTCTTC
CAWLAGGDHNEQFF
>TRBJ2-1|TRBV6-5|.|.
TGTGCCAGCAGTTACTTGGCTAGTTCGTACAATGAGCAGTTCTTC
CASSYLASSYNEQFF
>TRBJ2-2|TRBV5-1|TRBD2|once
TGCGCCAGCAGCTTCGACCTAGCGGGGACGAACACCGGGGAGCTGTTTTTT
CASSFDLAGTNTGELFF
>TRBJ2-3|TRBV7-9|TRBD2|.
TGTGCCTGCAGCTACCCAAATGATGCGGGAGCCCCAGATACGCAGTATTTT
CACSYPNDAGAPDTQYF
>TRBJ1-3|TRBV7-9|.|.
TGTGCCAGCAGCCCAGTGAGGTCTGGAAACACCATATATTTT
CASSPVRSGNTIYF
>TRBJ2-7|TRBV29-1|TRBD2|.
TGCAGCGTTGGGGGGACTAGCTCGATCGAGCAGTACTTC
CSVGGTSSIEQYF
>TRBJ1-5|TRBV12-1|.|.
TGTGCCAGCAGCTTTACCTCGTGTGGGTTAGCATATCAGCCCCAGCATTTT
CASSFTSCGLAYQPQHF
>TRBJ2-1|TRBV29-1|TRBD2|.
TGCAGCGTTGAAGATCCGAGCGGGAGGTTTGGTGAGCAGTTCTTC
CSVEDPSGRFGEQFF
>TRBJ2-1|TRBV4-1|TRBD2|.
TGCGCCAGCAGCCAAGATCCGGGACTAGCGCCTGACTACAATGAGCAGTTCTTC
CASSQDPGLAPDYNEQFF
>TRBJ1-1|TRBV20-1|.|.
TGCAGTGCTAGAAAGGGGGTGACTTTCTTT
CSARKGVTFF
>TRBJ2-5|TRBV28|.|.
TGTGCCAGCAGTTTATCCAGGAGGGAGAAAGAGACCCAGTACTTC
CASSLSRREKETQYF
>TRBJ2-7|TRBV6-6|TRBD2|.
TGTGCCAGCGGAGGGACTAGCGGGACTTACGAGCAGTACTTC
CASGGTSGTYEQYF
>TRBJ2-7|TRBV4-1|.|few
TGCGCCAGCAGCCAAGATGTGCAGGGTCCCGACGAGCAGTACTTC
CASSQDVQGPDEQYF
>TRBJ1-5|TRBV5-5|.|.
TGTGCCAGCACCCCCGGACAGAGCGGCAATCAGCCCCAGCATTTT
CASTPGQSGNQPQHF
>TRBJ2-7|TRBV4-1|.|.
TGCGCCAGCAGCCCGGCAAAGATTTTCGGACAGAACGAGCAGTACTTC
CASSPAKIFGQNEQYF
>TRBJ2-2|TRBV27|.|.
TGTGCCAGCAGTTTATTTAGGAACACCGGGGAGCTGTTTTTT
CASSLFRNTGELFF
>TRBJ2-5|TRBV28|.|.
TGTGCCAGCAGTTTAATGACAGTCCAAGAGACCCAGTACTTC
CASSLMTVQETQYF
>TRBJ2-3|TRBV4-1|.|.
TGCGCCAGCAGCCAACCCGGACTGATCACAGATACGCAGTATTTT
CASSQPGLITDTQYF
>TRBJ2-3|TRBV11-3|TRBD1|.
TGTGCCAGCAGCCCCCGTGGGGGACAGGGATATGGAGATACGCAGTATTTT
CASSPRGGQGYGDTQYF
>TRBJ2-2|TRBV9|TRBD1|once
TGTGCCAGCACCGAGCGTCCTCGGCAGGGGGCGAACACCGGGGAGCTGTTTTTT
CASTERPRQGANTGELFF
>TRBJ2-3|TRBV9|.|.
TGTGCCAGCAGCCCTGCGACTAGTACTAGCACAGATACGCAGTATTTT
CASSPATSTSTDTQYF
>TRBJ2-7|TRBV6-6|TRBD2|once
TGTGCCAGCAGTTACTCTGCGGGAGTCTACTCCTACGAGCAGTACTTC
CASSYSAGVYSYEQYF
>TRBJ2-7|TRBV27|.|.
TGTGCCAGCAGCCGAGGATCCTCCCCGGGAGAGCAGTACTTC
CASSRGSSPGEQYF
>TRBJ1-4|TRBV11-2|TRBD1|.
TGTGCCAGCAGACACCCCGCGAGGGGGCCCGATGAAAAACTGTTTTTT
CASRHPARGPDEKLFF
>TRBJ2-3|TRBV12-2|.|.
TGTGCAAGTCGCCCCGCCTATAGCGGGAGGGCCGAATGGGATACGCAGTATTTT
CASRPAYSGRAEWDTQYF
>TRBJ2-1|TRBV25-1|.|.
TGTGCCAGCAGTGACGGGCAGGGATTCTTC
CASSDGQGFF
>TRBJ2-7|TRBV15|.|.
TGTGCCACCAGCAGGTCCCTATCAGGGGGGCAACCCTACGAGCAGTACTTC
CATSRSLSGGQPYEQYF
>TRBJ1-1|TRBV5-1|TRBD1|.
TGCGCCAGCAGCTTAAAGACAGGGTCGGTCACTGAAGCTTTCTTT
CASSLKTGSVTEAFF
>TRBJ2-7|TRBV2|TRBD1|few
TGTGCCAGCGACGCGACAGGGGGCCTTTCCTACGAGCAGTACTTC
CASDATGGLSYEQYF
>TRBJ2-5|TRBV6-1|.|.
TGTGCCAGCAGTGATTCCAGGGGAAAGACCCAGTACTTC
CASSDSRGKTQYF
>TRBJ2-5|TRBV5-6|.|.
TGTGCCAGCAGCCCCGGGACAACTCTCGAGACCCAGTACTTC
CASSPGTTLETQYF
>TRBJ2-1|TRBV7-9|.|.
TGTGCCAGCAGCTACGTGGCTGAGCAGTTCTTC
CASSYVAEQFF
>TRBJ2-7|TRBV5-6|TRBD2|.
TGTGCCAGCAGCGTGGGACTAGCGGCCTACGAGCAGTACTTC
CASSVGLAAYEQYF
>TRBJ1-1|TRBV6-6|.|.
TGTGCCAGCACGTCCAGGAACACTGAAGCTTTCTTT
CASTSRNTEAFF